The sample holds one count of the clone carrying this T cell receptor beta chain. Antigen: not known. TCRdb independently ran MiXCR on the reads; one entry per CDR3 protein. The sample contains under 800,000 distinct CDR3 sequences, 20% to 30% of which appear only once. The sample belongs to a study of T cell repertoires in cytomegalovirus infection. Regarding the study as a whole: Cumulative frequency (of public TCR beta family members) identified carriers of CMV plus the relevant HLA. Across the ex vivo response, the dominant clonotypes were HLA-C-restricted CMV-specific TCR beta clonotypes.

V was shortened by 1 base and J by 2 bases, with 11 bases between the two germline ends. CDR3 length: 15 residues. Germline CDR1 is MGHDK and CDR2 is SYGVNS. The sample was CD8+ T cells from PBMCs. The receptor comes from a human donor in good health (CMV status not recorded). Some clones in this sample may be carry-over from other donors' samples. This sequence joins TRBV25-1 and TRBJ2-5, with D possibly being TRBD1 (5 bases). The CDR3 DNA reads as TGTGCCAGCAGTGAATGGGAAGACAGACAAGAGACCCAGTACTTC. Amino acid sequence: CASSEWEDRQETQYF.